These 20 T cell receptor beta chains share one sample of origin, sequenced in a study of Graves' ophthalmopathy and Graves' hyperthyroidism. For repertoire sequencing, the TCR beta CDR3 regions were amplified from RNA transcripts. Second-round multiplex PCR came after first-round RT-PCR with HTBI primers. Each CDR3 protein is one row after TCRdb ran MiXCR on the multiplex PCR reads. This sample has 500,000 to 800,000 distinct CDR3 sequences, with roughly two fifths found just once. The sample taken for sequencing was peripheral blood. These receptors all come from an adult man with Graves' ophthalmopathy.

This clonotype was detected a few times. The DNA for the CDR3 is TGTGCCAGCAGTTTATCAGGCGCCAGCCCTTATGGCTACACCTTC. It encodes CASSLSGASPYGYTF. The gene calls are TRBV12-3 or TRBV12-4 and TRBJ1-2, with D unresolved. V lost 2 bases, J lost 5 bases, and 15 bases lay in between. The CDR3 consists of 15 residues.

Concerning this clonotype: The CDR3 does not end in the conserved phenylalanine or tryptophan, so this is likely a read error. This chain joins TRBV20-1 and TRBJ2-5; 7 nucleotides align to TRBD1. The J segment lost 5 bases and the V segment lost 3 bases, leaving 9 bases of the junction unmatched. This CDR3 region has 14 residues. Germline CDR1 is DFQATT and CDR2 is SNEGSKA (reference sequence). DNA of the CDR3: TGCAGTGCTAGCCTCGAGACAGGGCGGGAGACCCAGTACCTC. Protein: CSASLETGRETQYL.

The chain employs TRBV7-2 and TRBJ1-4; a weak D match, TRBD1 (6 bases). This CDR3 spans 15 amino acids. CDR1 SGHTA and CDR2 FQGNSA come from the germline V gene. V lost 5 bases, J lost 10 bases, and 20 bases lay in between. CDR3 sequence (DNA): TGTGCCAGCAGCGTATGGAAAGGGGGGACGGGAAAACTGTTTTTT. Translation gives CASSVWKGGTGKLFF.

This clonotype was seen at least ten times. The rearrangement uses TRBV5-6 and TRBJ1-4; tentative D call: TRBD1 (5 bases). Trimming took off 0 bases at V and 5 bases at J, with 8 bases between the two ends. The CDR3 totals 14 residues. Germline values: CDR1 SGHDT, CDR2 YYEEEE. CDR3 sequence reads: CASSLAGGNEKLFF. The CDR3 region has the DNA TGTGCCAGCAGCTTGGCGGGGGGGAATGAAAAACTGTTTTTT.

CDR3 protein: CASSGDSISSYNSPLHF. CDR3 DNA sequence: TGTGCCAGCAGTGGGGACAGTATTAGCTCCTATAATTCACCCCTCCACTTT. The chain links TRBV25-1 to TRBJ1-6; TRBD1 matches at 7 bases. The CDR3 runs to 17 residues. Trimming cost V 4 bases and J 0 bases; bases outside gene matches: 6. Germline assignment: CDR1 MGHDK and CDR2 SYGVNS.

This clonotype has more than one count but fewer than ten. This chain connects TRBV5-1 to TRBJ1-4; D is ambiguous. The CDR3 extends over 16 amino acids. Between the trimmed V and J ends, which lost 4 bases and 7 bases, there was a span of 20 bases. CDR1 SGHRS and CDR2 YFSETQ come from the germline V gene. The CDR3 bases are TGCGCCAGCAGCCCAGGTGCATCCGCGTGGAGTGAAAAACTGTTTTTT. This translates into CASSPGASAWSEKLFF.

This clonotype was recorded at least ten times. V usage is TRBV2 and J usage is TRBJ1-5; TRBD1 is a possible D gene (6 bases). Germline CDR1 reads SNHLY; CDR2 reads FYNNEI. V was shortened by 2 bases and J by 6 bases, with 14 bases between the two germline ends. This CDR3 has 15 residues. CDR3 bases: TGTGCCAGCAGTGAACCAGGGGATCGCGGTCAGCCCCAGCATTTT. Its protein product is CASSEPGDRGQPQHF. The variable domain in full, with the rest retrieved from reference TRBV2 and TRBJ1-5, is EPEVTQTPSHQVTQMGQEVILRCVPISNHLYFYWYRQILGQKVEFLVSFYNNEISEKSEIFDDQFSVERPDGSNFTLKIRSTKLEDSAMYFCASSEPGDRGQPQHFGDGTRLSIL.

The J gene is TRBJ1-2, the V gene TRBV7-8; D perhaps matches TRBD1 (6 bases). This CDR3 region has 15 residues. V gave up 1 base and J gave up 5 bases, with 14 bases separating them. The germline CDR1 and CDR2 sequences are SGHVS and FQNEAQ. DNA for the CDR3: TGTGCCAGCAGCTTAGGTCGTCCAGGGGTGTATGGCTACACCTTC. Amino acid sequence: CASSLGRPGVYGYTF.

The genes are TRBV7-2 and TRBJ2-3; weak D call: TRBD2 (5 bases). V lost 1 base, J lost 2 bases, and 13 bases lay in between. In germline, CDR1 is SGHTA, CDR2 FQGNSA. The CDR3 is 16 amino acids. CDR3 loop: CASSLGIGGYTDTQYF. CDR3 DNA: TGTGCCAGCAGCTTAGGAATTGGCGGGTACACAGATACGCAGTATTTT.

The table lists this clonotype with a count of one. V and J are TRBV25-1 and TRBJ2-5, with D hard to call. V was trimmed by 6 bases and J by 5 bases, leaving 16 bases between them. The germline CDR1 and CDR2 sequences are MGHDK and SYGVNS. The CDR3 covers 14 residues. The CDR3 nucleotides are TGTGCCAGCAGCGTTCGGACCTCGGGTGAGACCCAGTACTTC. Amino acid sequence: CASSVRTSGETQYF.

This chain uses TRBV7-2 with TRBJ1-4, with a possible D match to TRBD1 (5 bases). The V end was cut by 5 bases, the J end by 5 bases, with 18 bases between. The CDR3 consists of 16 residues. In germline, CDR1 is SGHTA, CDR2 FQGNSA. The CDR3 DNA sequence: TGTGCCAGCAGCGTACGAACCGGGACGGTCAATGAAAAACTGTTTTTT. Amino acid sequence: CASSVRTGTVNEKLFF.

This clonotype was recorded at least ten times. DNA for the CDR3: TGCGCCAGCAGCTTGGATGTGCGGCTGCAAGAGACCCAGTACTTC. It specifies CASSLDVRLQETQYF. The chain combines TRBV5-1 with TRBJ2-5; D unresolved. This CDR3 comprises 15 residues. V lost 0 bases and J lost 2, with 11 bases in between. CDR1 and CDR2 (germline): SGHRS, YFSETQ.

This chain uses TRBV29-1 with TRBJ1-2; 12 positions match TRBD1. The trim removed 6 bases at V and 8 bases at J, leaving 7 bases unmatched. The CDR3 length is 13 residues. Germline CDR1 reads SQVTM; CDR2 reads ANQGSEA. The chain's CDR3 is CSVWGTGGSGYTF. CDR3 coding DNA: TGCAGCGTCTGGGGGACAGGGGGCTCGGGCTACACCTTC.

This clonotype was picked up many times. J is TRBJ1-2 and V is TRBV2, with 11 bases that match TRBD1. The CDR3 spans 15 residues. From germline, CDR1 is SNHLY and CDR2 FYNNEI. V dropped 5 bases and J dropped 7; count of bases not matched to a gene: 9. DNA for the CDR3: TGTGCCAGCAGTCGCCTACGGGACAGGGGGTTTGGCTACACCTTC. It translates to CASSRLRDRGFGYTF.

The chain is built from TRBV20-1 and TRBJ2-7; D ambiguous. V was cut by 0 bases and J by 5 bases, with 11 bases left in between. Germline V gene lookup returns CDR1 DFQATT and CDR2 SNEGSKA (reference sequence). The CDR3 has 13 residues. The CDR3 sequence is CSAREGRKNEQYF. The DNA for the CDR3 is TGCAGTGCTAGAGAAGGACGGAAGAACGAGCAGTACTTC.

Many counts were recorded for this clonotype. This chain joins TRBV5-6 and TRBJ1-2, with D maybe TRBD1 (5 bases). This CDR3 comprises 15 residues. Germline CDR1 and CDR2: SGHDT and YYEEEE. V was pared by 3 bases and J by 5 bases, with 17 bases between. CDR3 loop: CASSSGTPDTYGYTF. CDR3 DNA: TGTGCCAGCAGCTCAGGGACCCCTGATACGTATGGCTACACCTTC. Combining the CDR3 with reference TRBV5-6 and TRBJ1-2 gives the whole variable domain DAGVTQSPTHLIKTRGQQVTLRCSPKSGHDTVSWYQQALGQGPQFIFQYYEEEERQRGNFPDRFSGHQFPNYSSELNVNALLLGDSALYLCASSSGTPDTYGYTFGSGTRLTVV.

This chain uses TRBV5-4 with TRBJ1-1; D uncertain. Deletions cut 1 base from V and 5 bases from J, with 9 bases between. Germline assignment: CDR1 SGHNT and CDR2 YYREEE (reference sequence). CDR3 length: 13 amino acids. DNA for the CDR3: TGTGCCAGCAGCTTGAATTCCCCGACTGAAGCTTTCTTT. It translates to CASSLNSPTEAFF.

This clonotype was recorded many times. This sequence joins TRBV10-3 and TRBJ2-7; TRBD2 agrees at 7 bases. The ends lost 6 bases at V and 6 bases at J; junction bases unmatched: 8. The CDR3 covers 13 residues. CDR1 and CDR2 from the germline V gene are ENHRY and SYGVKD. CDR3 in amino acids: CAIRGGYSGEQYF. The CDR3 nucleotides are TGTGCCATCAGGGGGGGGTATTCAGGCGAGCAGTACTTC.

This chain connects TRBV29-1 to TRBJ1-1; the D gene is possibly TRBD1 (6 bases). CDR1 and CDR2 from the germline V gene are SQVTM and ANQGSEA. The CDR3 covers 13 residues. Trimming shortened V by 3 bases and J by 4 bases, and 12 bases separated the two germline ends. This chain's CDR3 is CSVDSGGATEAFF. In nucleotides, the CDR3 is TGCAGCGTTGATTCCGGGGGGGCCACTGAAGCTTTCTTT.

Many counts were recorded for this clonotype. This chain connects TRBV7-9 to TRBJ1-2, with a tentative D call TRBD1 (5 bases). The V gene lost 4 bases and the J gene lost 4 bases, with 10 bases spanning the gap. CDR1 is SEHNR and CDR2 is FQNEAQ in the germline V gene (reference sequence). The CDR3 covers 13 residues. CDR3 DNA: TGTGCCAGCAGCTCGACAGCGGGCTATGGCTACACCTTC. Translated, it gives CASSSTAGYGYTF.